This is a list of T cell receptor beta chains from one sample in a study of identical twins. Each CDR3 protein is one row after TCRdb ran MiXCR on the 5' RACE reads. The sample carries under 1 million distinct CDR3 sequences, approximately 13% recorded once. The data also belong to a second study, concerning yellow fever vaccine responses in identical twins.

Sequences were obtained from PBMCs. Receptors were obtained from a young woman in good health. Both conserved end residues are part of each CDR3. The D gene is left open where the match is weak. Rows may omit the clone size; those that give it use once, few, many or a size class.

DNA	CDR3	J	size	V	D
TGTGCCAGCAGCTTAGGGTTGGTCGCGTTTACTCAGCCCCAGCATTTT	CASSLGLVAFTQPQHF	TRBJ1-5	NA	TRBV7-2	NA
TGTGCCAGCAGTTACCAAGGGGGCTACACCTTC	CASSYQGGYTF	TRBJ1-2	few	TRBV6-5	NA
TGTGCCAGCTCCGGGGGACTAGCGGGAGTGAAAGATACGCAGTATTTT	CASSGGLAGVKDTQYF	TRBJ2-3	NA	TRBV12-3/TRBV12-4	TRBD2
TGTGCCACCAGTGATTCCGACTCGTCCGGGACCCAGTACTTC	CATSDSDSSGTQYF	TRBJ2-5	few	TRBV24-1	NA
TGCAGTGCCAGCCCGTTGGGGTACGAGCAGTACTTC	CSASPLGYEQYF	TRBJ2-7	few	TRBV20-1	NA
TGTGCCAGCAGAAGGACAGGGGGCAGTAATGAAAAACTGTTTTTT	CASRRTGGSNEKLFF	TRBJ1-4	few	TRBV6-1	TRBD1
TGTGCCAGCAGTGATCCAGGCAACTATGGCTACACCTTC	CASSDPGNYGYTF	TRBJ1-2	few	TRBV27	NA
TGTGCCAGCAGTTACTCAAAATTCGGGGCTACAGACTACAATGAGCAGTTCTTC	CASSYSKFGATDYNEQFF	TRBJ2-1	few	TRBV6-2/TRBV6-3	NA
TGTGCCATCAGTGAGTTGGGCACTGAAGCTTTCTTT	CAISELGTEAFF	TRBJ1-1	many	TRBV10-3	NA
TGTGCCAGCACTACTGGGGGGACAGGGGGTTACAATGAGCAGTTCTTC	CASTTGGTGGYNEQFF	TRBJ2-1	NA	TRBV5-4	TRBD1
TGTGCCAGCAGCTTAGGTCGGCTAGCGGGGCACTCGACAGATACGCAGTATTTT	CASSLGRLAGHSTDTQYF	TRBJ2-3	NA	TRBV11-2	TRBD2
TGCAGTGCTAGAACGGGCCGCCCCCAAGAGACCCAGTACTTC	CSARTGRPQETQYF	TRBJ2-5	NA	TRBV20-1	NA
TGTGCCAGCAGCTTAGATAATCGGAAAGCTTTCTTT	CASSLDNRKAFF	TRBJ1-1	few	TRBV7-8	NA
TGTGCCACCAGTCTGGGGTGGAGCAATCAGCCCCAGCATTTT	CATSLGWSNQPQHF	TRBJ1-5	few	TRBV15	NA
TGTGCCAGCCGGAGGAGAGAGGGGAACACTGAAGCTTTCTTT	CASRRREGNTEAFF	TRBJ1-1	few	TRBV6-2/TRBV6-3	NA
TGTGCCAGCAGCCAATCGTGGACAGGAGGGGTTGAAAAACTGTTTTTT	CASSQSWTGGVEKLFF	TRBJ1-4	once	TRBV4-2	TRBD1
TGTGCCAGCAGGATCCGGGACAGGGGGCGAACTGAAGCTTTCTTT	CASRIRDRGRTEAFF	TRBJ1-1	NA	TRBV7-9	TRBD1
TGCGCCAGCAGCACCGGGGACAGGGATCAGCCCCAGCATTTT	CASSTGDRDQPQHF	TRBJ1-5	many	TRBV5-1	TRBD1
TGTGCCAGCAGTTACGCTGCGGGAGAGTACACCGGGGAGCTGTTTTTT	CASSYAAGEYTGELFF	TRBJ2-2	few	TRBV6-5	TRBD2
TGCAGTGCTAGAGAAGGGCGGGGGGGCCTCACCGGGGAGCTGTTTTTT	CSAREGRGGLTGELFF	TRBJ2-2	NA	TRBV20-1	TRBD2
TGTGCCATCAGTGCAGGGACTACGTCACAAGAGACCCAGTACTTC	CAISAGTTSQETQYF	TRBJ2-5	few	TRBV10-3	TRBD2
TGTGCCAGCAGCCCAGATTCGTTCGGGGAGCTGTTTTTT	CASSPDSFGELFF	TRBJ2-2	few	TRBV7-2	NA
TGTGCCAGCAGTGAAGAGACTAGCGGAAACAATGAGCAGTTCTTC	CASSEETSGNNEQFF	TRBJ2-1	NA	TRBV2	TRBD2
TGCGCCAGCAGCTTTGGTGATACTAGCGGGCCGCCGTTCTTC	CASSFGDTSGPPFF	TRBJ2-1	NA	TRBV5-1	TRBD2
TGTGCCACCAGTTTTTGGACAAGTCCCGGGGAGCTGTTTTTT	CATSFWTSPGELFF	TRBJ2-2	NA	TRBV24-1	NA
TGTGCCAGCAGTCTAATGGGACAGGGGGATTGGAAGACCCAGTACTTC	CASSLMGQGDWKTQYF	TRBJ2-5	NA	TRBV12-3/TRBV12-4	TRBD1
TGTGCCACCAGTGATACCCGGGGTCGGGGAGAGACCCAGTACTTC	CATSDTRGRGETQYF	TRBJ2-5	NA	TRBV24-1	NA
TGTGCCAGCAGCTATGGGGGCCCGGGGGATACGCAGTATTTT	CASSYGGPGDTQYF	TRBJ2-3	NA	TRBV2	NA
TGCAGCGTTGTATGGGACCGGGGTCAGCCCCAGCATTTT	CSVVWDRGQPQHF	TRBJ1-5	NA	TRBV29-1	NA